The present entry profiles one T cell receptor beta chain with its context. Its antigen is currently unknown. The donors were adults (healthy and HIV-negative) with no recent acute infections or vaccinations. A CD45RA-negative memory subset and a CD45RA+ naive subset were separated from the CD4+ cells. This sample was taken from a study of shared clonotypes between healthy human individuals. Looked up from germline, CDR1 is LNHDA and CDR2 is SQIVND (reference sequence). This CDR3 is 14 amino acids long. Trimming removed 6 bases at V and 7 bases at J, with 15 bases between. Study outcomes and limitations: Relative to clonotypes present in all four donors, those not shared had lower generation probabilities.

Profiled with immunoSEQ multiplex PCR; TCRdb holds only in-frame clones, not every one. Among millions of clones listed, roughly 92% were seen once. Material for sequencing was naive CD4+ T cells sorted from blood. Specified subset: CD45RA+ positively selected. The clonotype comes from a man younger than 35 in good health. The chain recombines TRBV19 with TRBJ2-2; D perhaps matches TRBD2 (6 bases). In DNA form, the CDR3 reads TGTGCCAGTAGCGTCACTAGCAAAGGCGGGGAGCTGTTTTTT. It translates to CASSVTSKGGELFF.